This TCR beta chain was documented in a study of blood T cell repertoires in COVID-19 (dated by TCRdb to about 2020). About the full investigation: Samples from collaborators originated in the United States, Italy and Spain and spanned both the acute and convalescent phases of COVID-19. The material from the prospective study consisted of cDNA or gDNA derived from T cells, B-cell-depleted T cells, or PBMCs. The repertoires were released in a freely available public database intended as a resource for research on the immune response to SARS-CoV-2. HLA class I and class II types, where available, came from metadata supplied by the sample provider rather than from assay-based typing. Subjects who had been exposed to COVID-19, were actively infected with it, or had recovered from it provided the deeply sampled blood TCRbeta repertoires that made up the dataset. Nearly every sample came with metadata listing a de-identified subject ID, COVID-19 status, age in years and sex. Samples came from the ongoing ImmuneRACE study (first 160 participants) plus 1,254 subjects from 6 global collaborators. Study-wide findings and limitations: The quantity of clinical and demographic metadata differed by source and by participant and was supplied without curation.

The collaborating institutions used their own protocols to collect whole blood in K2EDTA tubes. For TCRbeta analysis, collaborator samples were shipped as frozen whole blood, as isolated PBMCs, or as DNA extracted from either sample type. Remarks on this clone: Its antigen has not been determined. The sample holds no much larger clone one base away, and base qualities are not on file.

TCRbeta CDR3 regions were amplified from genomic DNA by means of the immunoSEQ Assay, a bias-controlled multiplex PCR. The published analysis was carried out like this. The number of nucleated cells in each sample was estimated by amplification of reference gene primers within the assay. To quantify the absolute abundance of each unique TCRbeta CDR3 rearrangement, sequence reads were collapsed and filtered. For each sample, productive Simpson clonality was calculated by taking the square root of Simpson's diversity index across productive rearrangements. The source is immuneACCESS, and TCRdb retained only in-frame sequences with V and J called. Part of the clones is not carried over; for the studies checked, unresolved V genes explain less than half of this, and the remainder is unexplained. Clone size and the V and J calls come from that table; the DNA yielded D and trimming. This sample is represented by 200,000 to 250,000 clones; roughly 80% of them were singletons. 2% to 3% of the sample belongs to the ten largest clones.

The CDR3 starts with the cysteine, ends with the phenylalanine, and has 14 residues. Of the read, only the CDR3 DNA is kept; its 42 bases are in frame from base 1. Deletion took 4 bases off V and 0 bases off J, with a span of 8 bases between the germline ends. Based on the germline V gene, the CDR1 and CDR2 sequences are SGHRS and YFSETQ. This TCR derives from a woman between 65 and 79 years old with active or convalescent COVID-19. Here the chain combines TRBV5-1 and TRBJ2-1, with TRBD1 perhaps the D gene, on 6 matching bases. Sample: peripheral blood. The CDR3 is CASSVGASYNEQFF. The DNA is TGCGCCAGCAGCGTGGGGGCCTCCTACAATGAGCAGTTCTTC. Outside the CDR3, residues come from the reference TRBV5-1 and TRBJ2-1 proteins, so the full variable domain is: KAGVTQTPRYLIKTRGQQVTLSCSPISGHRSVSWYQQTPGQGLQFLFEYFSETQRNKGNFPGRFSGRQFSNSRSEMNVSTLELGDSALYLCASSVGASYNEQFFGPGTRLTVL.